The rows below give T cell receptor beta chains drawn from one sample of a study of technical replicates of blood from a handful of donors. Using immunoSEQ multiplex PCR, the repertoire was profiled, and TCRdb retains in-frame clones only, with some absent. The sample shows approximately 100,000 clones, 95% of them seen only once. The sequenced sample consisted of T cells isolated from PBMCs. The receptors derive from a human donor in good health. Both conserved end residues are part of each CDR3. The D gene is left open where the match is weak. A row's size may be missing; if present it is once, few, many or a size class.

J,D,V,size,DNA,CDR3
TRBJ2-5,TRBD1,TRBV5-1,once,TGCGCCAGCAGCGACAGGGTGGAGACCCAGTACTTC,CASSDRVETQYF
TRBJ2-7,TRBD2,TRBV9,-,TGTGCCAGCAGCCCCGATAGCGGGGCTGGGTTGGGGCAGTACTTC,CASSPDSGAGLGQYF
TRBJ2-1,-,TRBV19,-,TGTGCCAGTAGTATCATCTACCCCAATGAGCAGTTCTTC,CASSIIYPNEQFF
TRBJ1-5,TRBD1,TRBV7-8,-,TGTGCCAGCAGCTCAAACCCGGGACAGGGTATTAACCAGCCCCAGCATTTT,CASSSNPGQGINQPQHF
TRBJ1-4,-,TRBV6-5,-,TGTGCCAGCGCAGGGGAAACAACTAATGAAAAACTGTTTTTT,CASAGETTNEKLFF
TRBJ1-5,-,TRBV5-6,-,TGTGCCAGCAGCTTGTTTAGTGGGGGGAATAGGAATCAGCCCCAGCATTTT,CASSLFSGGNRNQPQHF
TRBJ2-3,TRBD2,TRBV6-5,-,TGTGCCAGCAGCCTAGCGGGGGGGGAGGCAGATACGCAGTATTTT,CASSLAGGEADTQYF
TRBJ2-7,TRBD1,TRBV7-9,-,TGTGCCAGCAGCTTAGGGCCCGGGACAGGGTCCATCCCCTACGAGCAGTACTTC,CASSLGPGTGSIPYEQYF
TRBJ1-1,-,TRBV19,-,TGTGCCAGTAGTCTTGGGGGGGCTGAAGCTTTCTTT,CASSLGGAEAFF
TRBJ2-1,TRBD2,TRBV25-1,-,TGTGCCAGCAGTGACTTCGGACTAGCGGCCAACAATGAGCAGTTCTTC,CASSDFGLAANNEQFF
TRBJ2-1,-,TRBV5-4,-,TGTGCCAGCAGCTTAGGCGGGATTGGGAACGAGCAGTTCTTC,CASSLGGIGNEQFF
TRBJ2-5,-,TRBV16,-,TGTGCCAGCAGCCTCGCCAGGGTTGAGACCCAGTACTTC,CASSLARVETQYF
TRBJ1-3,-,TRBV2,once,TGTGCCAGCAGTGTGGAACAGGAGAACACCATATATTTT,CASSVEQENTIYF
TRBJ1-3,-,TRBV6-5,-,TGTGCCAGCAGTTACGCGGACACCATATATTTT,CASSYADTIYF
TRBJ2-1,-,TRBV10-3,-,TGTGCCATTAACGGGGGAGCCTACAATGAGCAGTTCTTC,CAINGGAYNEQFF
TRBJ1-2,-,TRBV20-1,-,TGCAGGGTACAGGACGCCTATGGCTACACCTTC,CRVQDAYGYTF
TRBJ2-1,TRBD2,TRBV5-4,-,TGTGCCAGCAGCCCGCCGGGACTAGGTTACAATGAGCAGTTCTTC,CASSPPGLGYNEQFF
TRBJ2-5,TRBD1,TRBV6-5,-,TGTGCCAGCAGTTACGGGACAGGGTTGCTGTACTTC,CASSYGTGLLYF
TRBJ2-1,TRBD2,TRBV4-1,-,TGCGCCAGCAGCCGCGCGACTAGCGGGAGCCCCAATGAGCAGTTCTTC,CASSRATSGSPNEQFF
TRBJ1-5,-,TRBV7-8,-,TGTGCCAGCAGCTTAAGTCCGAGGGATCAGCCCCAGCATTTT,CASSLSPRDQPQHF
TRBJ1-1,-,TRBV5-1,-,TGCGCCAGCAGCATATCAGGGGTTGAAGCTTTCTTT,CASSISGVEAFF
TRBJ2-7,TRBD2,TRBV11-2,-,TGTGCCAGCAGCCCGACTCTAGCGGGACTTTCCTACGAGCAGTACTTC,CASSPTLAGLSYEQYF
TRBJ1-1,-,TRBV5-1,-,TGCGCCAGCAGCTCACCCCCACGGTTCGCTGAAGCTTTCTTT,CASSSPPRFAEAFF
TRBJ2-7,-,TRBV6-5,-,TGTGCCAGCAGACGAGCCTACGAGCAGTACTTC,CASRRAYEQYF
TRBJ1-5,-,TRBV21-1,-,TGTGCCAGCGGTATGGACGGTCTAGCAAATCAGCCCCAGCATTTT,CASGMDGLANQPQHF
TRBJ1-1,-,TRBV28,-,TGTGCCAGCAGCCCCCTGGGGGGGAACACTGAAGCTTTCTTT,CASSPLGGNTEAFF
TRBJ1-1,-,TRBV18,-,TGTGCCAGCTCACCCGGGACACAAGGGAGGGGCGGCACTGAAGCTTTCTTT,CASSPGTQGRGGTEAFF
TRBJ2-3,TRBD2,TRBV7-6,-,TGTGCCAGCAGCTTAGTGGATAGCGGGGCAATCCCTAGCCCCACAGATACGCAGTATTTT,CASSLVDSGAIPSPTDTQYF
TRBJ1-2,-,TRBV7-9,-,TGTGCCAGCAGCTTAGAGGGTACAGGAGCCTACTTC,CASSLEGTGAYF
TRBJ1-2,-,TRBV28,-,TGTGCCAGCAAACAGGACCTTTATGGCTACACCTTC,CASKQDLYGYTF
TRBJ2-5,-,TRBV19,-,TGTGCCAGTAGTCGCGTCGGTGTGGTGTACCAAGAGACCCAGTACTTC,CASSRVGVVYQETQYF
TRBJ2-1,-,TRBV27,-,TGTGCCAGCGGCGTACAGGGCAATGAGCAGTTCTTC,CASGVQGNEQFF
TRBJ1-2,TRBD1,TRBV4-1,-,TGCGCCAGCAGCCAAGATCAGGGGGCAATCTATGGCTACACCTTC,CASSQDQGAIYGYTF
TRBJ1-1,-,TRBV10-2,-,TGCGCCAGCAGTGTCGAGGGAATGAACACTGAAGCTTTCTTT,CASSVEGMNTEAFF
TRBJ2-7,-,TRBV11-3,-,TGTGCCAGCAGCTTAGGAGGGACAACCTACGAGCAGTACTTC,CASSLGGTTYEQYF
TRBJ2-7,TRBD2,TRBV7-2,once,TGTGCCAGCAGCCCGTTGACTAGCGTAGGCTACGAGCAGTACTTC,CASSPLTSVGYEQYF
TRBJ1-5,-,TRBV28,-,TGTGCCAGCAGTCCCGAGAGAGGTTTCAATCAGCCCCAGCATTTT,CASSPERGFNQPQHF
TRBJ1-4,-,TRBV6-1,once,TGTGCCAGCAGTGAAGCGAAGGGGTCGCACCTTGGGGAAAAACTGTTTTTT,CASSEAKGSHLGEKLFF
TRBJ2-5,-,TRBV21-1,-,TGTGCCATATTTACAAGGACTTTCCAAGAGACCCAGTACTTC,CAIFTRTFQETQYF
TRBJ2-3,TRBD2,TRBV5-1,-,TGCGCCAGCGGACCCGGGACTAGCGGCACAGATACGCAGTATTTT,CASGPGTSGTDTQYF
TRBJ1-2,-,TRBV5-1,-,TGCGCCAGCAGCTTGGCCCAGGGGCTAAATGGCTACACCTTC,CASSLAQGLNGYTF
TRBJ1-4,-,TRBV6-5,-,TGTGCCAGCAGTTACCTCAGGGGTTGGGAAAAACTGTTTTTT,CASSYLRGWEKLFF
TRBJ2-1,TRBD2,TRBV7-8,-,TGTGCCAGCAACCGGGATAGCGGGCCCGAGAATGAGCAGTTCTTC,CASNRDSGPENEQFF
TRBJ1-5,-,TRBV4-1,once,TGCGCCAGCAGCCAACCTGACCAGGGGTTCGGTCAGCCCCAGCATTTT,CASSQPDQGFGQPQHF
TRBJ2-5,-,TRBV5-1,-,TGCGCCAGCAGCTTGGGGCAGGGGGAGACCCAGTACTTC,CASSLGQGETQYF
TRBJ2-5,TRBD1,TRBV10-1,-,TGCGCCAGCAGTGGACAGGGGAATCAGGAGACCCAGTACTTC,CASSGQGNQETQYF
TRBJ1-3,-,TRBV30,-,TGTGCCTGGAGTGTAGGGGAAGATTTCTCTGGAAACACCATATATTTT,CAWSVGEDFSGNTIYF
TRBJ1-5,-,TRBV30,-,TGTGCCTGGGCCGTACAGAACAATCAGCCCCAGCATTTT,CAWAVQNNQPQHF
TRBJ2-2,-,TRBV4-2,-,TGTGCCAGCAGCCAAGATGATTATGAGGGGGAGCTGTTTTTT,CASSQDDYEGELFF
TRBJ2-7,-,TRBV6-6,-,TGTGCCAGCAGTTACCAGACCTACGAGCAGTACTTC,CASSYQTYEQYF
TRBJ1-3,-,TRBV6-1,few,TGTGCCAGCAGTGAACTTGCAGGCTCTGGAAACACCATATATTTT,CASSELAGSGNTIYF
TRBJ2-7,-,TRBV5-6,-,TGTGCCAGCAGCTTGGCGGGAGTCAACTACGAGCAGTACTTC,CASSLAGVNYEQYF
TRBJ1-1,-,TRBV6-5,-,TGTGCCAGCAGTCAGGGGACTGAAGCTTTCTTT,CASSQGTEAFF
TRBJ1-1,-,TRBV7-2,-,TGTGCCAGCAGCTTTTGGTTCCGCAGGGGGAACACTGAAGCTTTCTTT,CASSFWFRRGNTEAFF